A selection of T cell receptor beta chains follows, all from one sample in a study of blood T cell repertoires in COVID-19. The repertoire was sequenced with immunoSEQ multiplex PCR; TCRdb's copy has only in-frame clones and lacks some. The sample carries fewer than 250,000 clones, under 90% recorded once. The sequencing sample was made of peripheral blood. These TCRs come from a woman older than 75 with COVID-19, enrolled during active disease. Both conserved end residues are part of each CDR3. D genes are given only for firm matches. Some rows mark clone size as missing; the rest say once, few, many or name a class of expanded clone.

>TRBD1|few|15|TRBJ1-2|TRBV7-9
CASSQSGQGAVGYTF
TGTGCCAGCAGCCAGTCGGGACAGGGGGCGGTTGGCTACACCTTC
>TRBD2|.|18|TRBJ2-5|TRBV7-6
CASSLQGRTSGGRETQYF
TGTGCCAGCAGCTTACAGGGACGGACTAGCGGGGGTAGAGAGACCCAGTACTTC
>.|.|14|TRBJ1-3|TRBV11-2
CASSLVNSGNTIYF
TGTGCCAGCAGCTTAGTAAACAGTGGAAACACCATATATTTT
>.|.|13|TRBJ2-3|TRBV3-1/TRBV3-2
CASSQARADTQYF
TGTGCCAGCAGCCAAGCGAGGGCAGATACGCAGTATTTT
>.|.|16|TRBJ1-1|TRBV5-5
CASSPRVGGILTEAFF
TGTGCCAGCAGCCCTCGGGTTGGGGGGATTTTAACTGAAGCTTTCTTT
>.|.|14|TRBJ1-1|TRBV6-5
CASSYPGGGTEAFF
TGTGCCAGCAGTTACCCGGGGGGAGGCACTGAAGCTTTCTTT
>TRBD1|few|15|TRBJ1-1|TRBV6-4
CASSEQGGVNTEAFF
TGTGCCAGCAGTGAACAGGGGGGAGTGAACACTGAAGCTTTCTTT
>.|few|12|TRBJ1-6|TRBV2
CASLQGYSPLHF
TGTGCCAGCCTGCAGGGATATTCACCCCTCCACTTT
>TRBD1|once|14|TRBJ1-1|TRBV9
CASSSGGQGGESFF
TGTGCCAGCAGCTCAGGGGGGCAGGGGGGCGAGTCTTTCTTT
>TRBD1|.|15|TRBJ1-5|TRBV9
CASSTGGAGGQPQHF
TGTGCCAGCAGCACAGGGGGCGCGGGGGGGCAGCCCCAGCATTTT
>.|.|15|TRBJ1-5|TRBV19
CASSDRGGGNQPQHF
TGTGCCAGTAGTGATAGGGGCGGGGGCAATCAGCCCCAGCATTTT
>.|.|14|TRBJ1-5|TRBV10-3
CAISESREGQPQHF
TGTGCCATCAGTGAGTCCAGGGAAGGGCAGCCCCAGCATTTT
>.|.|14|TRBJ2-7|TRBV11-1
CASSARGSSYEQYF
TGTGCCAGCAGCGCACGCGGCAGCTCCTACGAGCAGTACTTC
>.|.|9|TRBJ1-5|TRBV21-1
CASSKNGHF
TGTGCCAGCAGCAAAAACGGGCATTTT
>.|.|13|TRBJ2-1|TRBV7-3
CASSRGTGNEQFF
TGTGCCAGCAGTCGAGGGACTGGCAATGAGCAGTTCTTC
>TRBD1|.|16|TRBJ2-3|TRBV18
CASSPLWDRGTDTQYF
TGTGCCAGCTCACCACTATGGGACAGAGGCACAGATACGCAGTATTTT
>TRBD2|once|16|TRBJ2-3|TRBV9
CASSASGGAGTDTQYF
TGTGCCAGCAGCGCTAGCGGGGGGGCGGGCACAGATACGCAGTATTTT
>TRBD1|.|13|TRBJ2-5|TRBV30
CAWSSDRAETQYF
TGTGCCTGGAGTTCGGACAGGGCAGAGACCCAGTACTTC
>TRBD2|.|19|TRBJ2-1|TRBV7-9
CASSSFTSGGLNRYNEQFF
TGTGCCAGCAGCTCATTTACTAGCGGGGGGCTCAACAGGTACAATGAGCAGTTCTTC
>TRBD2|.|16|TRBJ2-1|TRBV5-1
CASSLAARGRYNEQFF
TGCGCCAGCAGCTTGGCGGCGCGGGGGAGATACAATGAGCAGTTCTTC
>TRBD1|.|15|TRBJ1-1|TRBV28
CASSLGTDLNTEAFF
TGTGCCAGCAGTTTGGGGACAGACTTGAACACTGAAGCTTTCTTT
>.|.|15|TRBJ1-1|TRBV6-2/TRBV6-3
CASSYGTLMNTEAFF
TGTGCCAGCAGTTATGGGACACTTATGAACACTGAAGCTTTCTTT
>.|.|15|TRBJ1-3|TRBV3-1/TRBV3-2
CASSPRAFSGNTIYF
TGTGCCAGCAGTCCCAGGGCCTTCTCTGGAAACACCATATATTTT
>.|.|11|TRBJ1-1|TRBV5-1
CASREGVEAFF
TGCGCCAGCAGAGAAGGGGTTGAAGCTTTCTTT
>TRBD1|.|17|TRBJ2-3|TRBV11-2
CASSPYLTGRGTDTQYF
TGTGCCAGCAGCCCTTATCTGACAGGGAGAGGAACAGATACGCAGTATTTT
>.|.|13|TRBJ2-5|TRBV7-6
CASSLSGQETQYF
TGTGCCAGCAGCTTATCAGGGCAAGAGACCCAGTACTTC
>.|.|17|TRBJ1-5|TRBV5-5
CASSSPGGRFSNQPQHF
TGTGCCAGCAGCTCCCCAGGAGGTAGGTTTAGCAATCAGCCCCAGCATTTT
>.|.|14|TRBJ1-5|TRBV28
CASSKDMSNQPQHF
TGTGCCAGCAGTAAAGACATGAGCAATCAGCCCCAGCATTTT
>.|.|14|TRBJ2-5|TRBV6-5
CASSYWGGQETQYF
TGTGCCAGCAGTTACTGGGGCGGACAAGAGACCCAGTACTTC
>.|.|17|TRBJ1-1|TRBV5-1
CASSLPTGRKENTEAFF
TGCGCCAGCAGCCTACCGACAGGTAGGAAAGAGAACACTGAAGCTTTCTTT
>TRBD1|.|17|TRBJ2-1|TRBV14
CASSQGGQGARINEQFF
TGTGCCAGCAGCCAAGGCGGACAGGGGGCGCGCATCAATGAGCAGTTCTTC
>.|.|18|TRBJ2-6|TRBV28
CASSVTTRRHSGANVLTF
TGTGCCAGCAGCGTTACTACCCGACGTCACTCTGGGGCCAACGTCCTGACTTTC
>TRBD2|.|16|TRBJ2-7|TRBV18
CASSRASGGPSYEQYF
TGTGCCAGCTCACGGGCAAGCGGGGGCCCCTCCTACGAGCAGTACTTC
>TRBD1|few|13|TRBJ2-5|TRBV5-1
CASSLSGGETQYF
TGCGCCAGCAGCTTGTCAGGGGGCGAGACCCAGTACTTC
>TRBD2|.|16|TRBJ2-3|TRBV4-2
CASSQVTSGDSGTQYF
TGTGCCAGCAGCCAAGTAACTAGCGGGGATTCTGGGACGCAGTATTTT
>TRBD1|few|16|TRBJ1-1|TRBV30
CAWTSGGTVGNTEAFF
TGTGCCTGGACCTCAGGGGGCACAGTGGGGAACACTGAAGCTTTCTTT
>.|.|15|TRBJ2-2|TRBV19
CASSSPGAATGELFF
TGTGCCAGTAGTTCCCCAGGGGCGGCCACCGGGGAGCTGTTTTTT
>.|.|12|TRBJ1-5|TRBV28
CASSLSYQPQHF
TGTGCCAGCAGTTTATCCTATCAGCCCCAGCATTTT
>.|.|15|TRBJ1-2|TRBV11-2
CASSLAQGGLYGYTF
TGTGCCAGCAGCTTAGCGCAGGGAGGACTCTATGGCTACACCTTC
>.|.|16|TRBJ2-3|TRBV7-2
CASSTGTRASTDTQYF
TGTGCCAGCAGCACCGGGACTCGTGCTAGCACAGATACGCAGTATTTT
>.|.|13|TRBJ1-4|TRBV5-1
CASSLAQYEKLFF
TGCGCCAGCAGCTTGGCCCAGTATGAAAAACTGTTTTTT
>TRBD1|.|14|TRBJ1-1|TRBV5-1
CASSVQGQGTEAFF
TGCGCCAGCAGCGTCCAAGGACAGGGCACTGAAGCTTTCTTT